This TCR beta chain emerged from a study of T cells after yellow fever vaccination. Across the study: It was SMART-Seq v4 Ultra Low Input that prepared the fractions with low cell numbers. Study-wide results and limits: Abundant bulk-derived clonotypes could contaminate FACS-sorted repertoires. Subsequent to the booster, the majority of primary-vaccination clones reappeared (approximately 95% CD4, about 90% CD8).

The 5'RACE template-switching step produced TCR cDNA and added a universal primer site and UMIs. From the 5' RACE reads, TCRdb called clonotypes with MiXCR, one entry per CDR3 protein. In the table there are over 110,000 distinct CDR3 sequences, roughly 8% of which are singletons. This clonotype has ten or more counts. Its antigen is undetermined. The V gene's germline CDR1 is SEHNR and CDR2 FQNEAQ (reference sequence). The CDR3 has 15 amino acids. V lost 4 bases, J lost 0 bases, and 10 bases lay in between. The input for sequencing was CD4+ T cells sorted from PBMCs, taken 5 days after the yellow fever booster vaccination. This TCR was recovered from a man under 40 who received the YFV17D yellow fever vaccine. The rearrangement links TRBV7-9 to TRBJ2-1, with a tentative D call TRBD1 (6 bases). The CDR3 nucleotides read TGTGCCAGCAGCTCAGGGGAGAGCTCCTACAATGAGCAGTTCTTC. Translation: CASSSGESSYNEQFF.